This entry describes one TCR beta chain. This record belongs to a study of CD4 and CD8 cells across lung adenocarcinoma regions. CDR3 length: 12 amino acids. Trimming took off 4 bases at V and 10 bases at J, with 11 bases between the two ends. Germline V gives CDR1 MNHEY, CDR2 SVGEGT. Via MiXCR, TCRdb re-called the PCR reads, giving one row per CDR3 protein. The sample records about 6,800 distinct CDR3 sequences, roughly 54% being singletons. Material: CD8+ T cells from the center of a lung tumor. The chain combines TRBV6-2 or TRBV6-3 with TRBJ2-1; D is possibly TRBD1 or TRBD2 (6 bases each). The clonotype comes from a male donor with lung adenocarcinoma. The CD4 and CD8 labels of this study may be unreliable. CDR3 sequence: CASSWGAREQFF. CDR3 DNA: TGTGCCAGCAGTTGGGGGGCCCGGGAGCAGTTCTTC.